A single sample is the source of the 9 T cell receptor beta chains below, sequenced in a study of T cell responses to AZD1222 COVID-19 vaccine. Profiling relied on immunoSEQ multiplex PCR, and the TCRdb table lists in-frame clones only, not all of them. The data contain 170,000 or so clones, 90% of them seen just once; the ten biggest clones take up 2.5% to 3%. Sequenced here: peripheral blood, sampled on day 0 of AZD1222 vaccination. The receptors derive from an adult in good health.

The chain links TRBV12-3 or TRBV12-4 to TRBJ2-7, with TRBD2 matching over 8 bases. Trimming took 1 base from V and 4 from J; bases not matched to a gene: 0. CDR3 length: 13 amino acids. The CDR3 bases are TGTGCCAGCAGTTTAGGCGGGGGGTACGAGCAGTACTTC. Translation: CASSLGGGYEQYF.

J is TRBJ2-1 and V is TRBV7-8; 7 bases agree with TRBD1. V lost 4 bases to trimming and J lost 3 bases; unmatched junction nucleotides: 3. The CDR3 loop spans 14 amino acids. The germline gives CDR1 SGHVS, CDR2 FQNEAQ. For the CDR3, the DNA is TGTGCCAGCAGCTCTAGGGACAGCTACAATGAGCAGTTCTTC. The encoded protein is CASSSRDSYNEQFF.

V usage is TRBV3-1 (or the pseudogene TRBV3-2) and J usage is TRBJ1-5; TRBD1 might be the D (5 bases). Per the germline V gene, CDR1 is LGHDT and CDR2 is YNNKEL (reference sequence). The length of the CDR3 is 16 residues. V lost 4 bases to trimming and J lost 4 bases, with 17 bases between them. The CDR3 region is CASSLSRLGGNQPQHF. CDR3 nucleotides: TGTGCCAGCAGCCTTTCACGGCTCGGGGGAAATCAGCCCCAGCATTTT.

This chain connects TRBV3-1 (or the pseudogene TRBV3-2) to TRBJ2-5; D is perhaps TRBD2 (6 bases). The CDR3 is 15 amino acids. The germline V gene encodes CDR1 LGHDT and CDR2 YNNKEL (reference sequence). Deletions cut 2 bases from V and 4 bases from J, with 14 bases between. The CDR3 sequence is CASSQITSHRETQYF. CDR3 sequence (DNA): TGTGCCAGCAGCCAAATAACTAGCCATAGAGAGACCCAGTACTTC.

The count of this clone is one. This rearrangement joins TRBV5-8 to TRBJ1-3; possibly TRBD1 for D (6 bases). From germline, CDR1 is SGHTS and CDR2 YDEGEE. With 4 bases removed from V and 0 bases from J, the gap between germline ends came to 11 bases. The CDR3 totals 15 residues. CDR3 sequence: CASSSRGYSGNTIYF. CDR3 DNA: TGTGCCAGCAGCAGCAGGGGATACTCTGGAAACACCATATATTTT.

The V and J genes are TRBV6-6 and TRBJ1-2; D is uncertain. V was trimmed by 0 bases and J by 2 bases, leaving 7 bases between them. The germline gives CDR1 MNHNY, CDR2 SVGAGI (reference sequence). The CDR3 consists of 14 residues. The DNA of the CDR3 is TGTGCCAGCAGTTACTCGACTGACAACTATGGCTACACCTTC. It encodes CASSYSTDNYGYTF.

The chain joins TRBV5-4 to TRBJ2-1, with 9 bases that match TRBD2. CDR3 size: 18 residues. The germline CDR1 and CDR2 sequences are SGHNT and YYREEE (reference sequence). Trimming took 4 bases from V and 4 from J; bases not matched to a gene: 15. Here the CDR3 DNA reads TGTGCCAGCAGCGGAGCGTCTCAGGAGCGGGGGGTATACAATGAGCAGTTCTTC. This encodes CASSGASQERGVYNEQFF.

The V and J genes are TRBV5-4 and TRBJ2-7; D remains unclear. In germline, CDR1 is SGHNT, CDR2 YYREEE (reference sequence). This CDR3 region has 13 residues. Trimming cost V 3 bases and J 2 bases, with 9 bases left between them. The CDR3 is CASSSQETYEQYF. CDR3 sequence (DNA): TGTGCCAGCAGCTCTCAGGAAACCTACGAGCAGTACTTC.

This clone appeared once. In nucleotides, the CDR3 is TGTGCCAGCTCACCACCGTCCGATTGGGGAGAGCAGTACTTC. Its protein product is CASSPPSDWGEQYF. The V gene is TRBV18, the J gene TRBJ2-7; D uncertain. Looked up from germline, CDR1 is KGHSH and CDR2 is LQKENI. V lost 0 bases and J lost 7, with 13 bases in between. This CDR3 is built from 14 residues.